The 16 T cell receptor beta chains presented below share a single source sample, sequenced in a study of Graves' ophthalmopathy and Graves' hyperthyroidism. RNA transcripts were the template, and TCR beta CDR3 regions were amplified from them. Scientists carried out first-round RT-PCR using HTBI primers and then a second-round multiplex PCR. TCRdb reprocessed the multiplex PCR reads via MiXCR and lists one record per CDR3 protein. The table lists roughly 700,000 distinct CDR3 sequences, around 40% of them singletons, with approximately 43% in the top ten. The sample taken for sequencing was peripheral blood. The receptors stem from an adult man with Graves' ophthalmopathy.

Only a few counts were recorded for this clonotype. The CDR3 DNA follows: TGTGCCAGCAAACGACAGGGGGAGACCCAGTACTTC. It codes for CASKRQGETQYF. The V gene is TRBV2, the J gene TRBJ2-5, with 8 bases lining up with TRBD1. The CDR3 loop spans 12 amino acids. Germline CDR1 SNHLY, CDR2 FYNNEI. Trimming cost V 7 bases and J 5 bases; bases outside gene matches: 3.

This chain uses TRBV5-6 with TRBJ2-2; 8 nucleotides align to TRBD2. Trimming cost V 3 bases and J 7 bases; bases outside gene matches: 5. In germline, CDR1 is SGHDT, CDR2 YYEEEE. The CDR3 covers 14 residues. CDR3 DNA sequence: TGTGCCAGCAGCTGGGGGAGCGGGAGCGGGGAGCTGTTTTTT. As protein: CASSWGSGSGELFF.

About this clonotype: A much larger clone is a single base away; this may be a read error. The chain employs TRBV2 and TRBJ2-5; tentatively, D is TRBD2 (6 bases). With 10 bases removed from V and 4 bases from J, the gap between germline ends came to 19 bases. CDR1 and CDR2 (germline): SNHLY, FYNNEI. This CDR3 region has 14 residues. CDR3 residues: CATQEGSWGETQYF. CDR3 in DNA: TGTGCCACCCAGGAGGGGAGTTGGGGAGAGACCCAGTACTTC. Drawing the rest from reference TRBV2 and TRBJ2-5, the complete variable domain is EPEVTQTPSHQVTQMGQEVILRCVPISNHLYFYWYRQILGQKVEFLVSFYNNEISEKSEIFDDQFSVERPDGSNFTLKIRSTKLEDSAMYFCATQEGSWGETQYFGPGTRLLVL.

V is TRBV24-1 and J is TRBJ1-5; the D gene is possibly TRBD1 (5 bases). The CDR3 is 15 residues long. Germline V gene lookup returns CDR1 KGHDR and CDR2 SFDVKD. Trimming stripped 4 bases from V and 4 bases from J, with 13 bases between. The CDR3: CATSDPGPRNQPQHF. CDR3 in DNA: TGTGCCACCAGTGACCCGGGACCCAGGAATCAGCCCCAGCATTTT.

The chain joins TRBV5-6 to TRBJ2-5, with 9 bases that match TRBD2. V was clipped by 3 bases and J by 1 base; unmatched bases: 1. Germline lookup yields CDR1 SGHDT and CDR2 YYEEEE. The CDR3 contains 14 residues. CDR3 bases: TGTGCCAGCAGCTCAGCGGGAGGCCAAGAGACCCAGTACTTC. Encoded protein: CASSSAGGQETQYF. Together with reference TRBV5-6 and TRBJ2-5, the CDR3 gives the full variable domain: DAGVTQSPTHLIKTRGQQVTLRCSPKSGHDTVSWYQQALGQGPQFIFQYYEEEERQRGNFPDRFSGHQFPNYSSELNVNALLLGDSALYLCASSSAGGQETQYFGPGTRLLVL.

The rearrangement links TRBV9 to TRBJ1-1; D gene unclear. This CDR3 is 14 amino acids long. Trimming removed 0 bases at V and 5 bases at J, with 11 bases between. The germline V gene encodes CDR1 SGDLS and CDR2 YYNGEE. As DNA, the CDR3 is TGTGCCAGCAGCGTAGCTACCGGGAGTACTGAAGCTTTCTTT. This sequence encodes CASSVATGSTEAFF.

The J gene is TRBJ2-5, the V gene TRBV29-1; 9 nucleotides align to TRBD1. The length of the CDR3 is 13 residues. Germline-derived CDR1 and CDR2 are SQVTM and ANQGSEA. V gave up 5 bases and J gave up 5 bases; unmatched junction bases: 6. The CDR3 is CSVRQGGMETQYF. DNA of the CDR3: TGCAGCGTTCGACAGGGGGGGATGGAGACCCAGTACTTC.

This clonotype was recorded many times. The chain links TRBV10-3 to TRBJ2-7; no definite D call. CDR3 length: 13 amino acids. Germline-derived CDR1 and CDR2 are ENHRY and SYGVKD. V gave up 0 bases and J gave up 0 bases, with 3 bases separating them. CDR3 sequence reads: CAISESVSYEQYF. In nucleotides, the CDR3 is TGTGCCATCAGTGAGTCTGTCTCCTACGAGCAGTACTTC.

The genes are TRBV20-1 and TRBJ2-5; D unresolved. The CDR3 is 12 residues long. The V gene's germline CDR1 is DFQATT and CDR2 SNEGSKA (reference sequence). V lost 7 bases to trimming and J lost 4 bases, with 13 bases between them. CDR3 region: CSGQQSGETQYF. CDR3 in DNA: TGCAGTGGGCAACAGTCGGGAGAGACCCAGTACTTC.

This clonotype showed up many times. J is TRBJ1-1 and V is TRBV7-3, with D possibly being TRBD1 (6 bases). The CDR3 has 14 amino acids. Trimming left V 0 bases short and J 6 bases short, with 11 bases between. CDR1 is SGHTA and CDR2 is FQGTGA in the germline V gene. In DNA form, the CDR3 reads TGTGCCAGCAGCTTAACAGCAGGGGTTGCTGAAGCTTTCTTT. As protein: CASSLTAGVAEAFF.

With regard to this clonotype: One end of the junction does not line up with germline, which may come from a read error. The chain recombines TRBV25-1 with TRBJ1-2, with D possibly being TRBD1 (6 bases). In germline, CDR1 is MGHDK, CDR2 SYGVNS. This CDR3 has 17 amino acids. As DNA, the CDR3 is TGCGCCAGCAGCTCCTCCCCTGGGGGCGGGCGAAGCTATGGCTACACCTTC. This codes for CASSSSPGGGRSYGYTF.

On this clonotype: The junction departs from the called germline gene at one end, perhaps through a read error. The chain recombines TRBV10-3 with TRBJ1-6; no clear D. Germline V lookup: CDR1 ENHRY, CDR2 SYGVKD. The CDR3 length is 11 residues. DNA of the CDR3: TGTGCCAGCAGTGACAATTCACCCCTCCACTTT. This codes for CASSDNSPLHF.

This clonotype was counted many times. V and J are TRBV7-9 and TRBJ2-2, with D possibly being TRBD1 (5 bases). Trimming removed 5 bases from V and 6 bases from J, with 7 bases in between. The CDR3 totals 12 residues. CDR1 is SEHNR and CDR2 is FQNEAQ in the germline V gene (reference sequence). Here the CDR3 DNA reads TGTGCCAGCAGCGAAGGGGCCGGGGAGCTGTTTTTT. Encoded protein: CASSEGAGELFF.

The CDR3 spells CASSQDHNYGYTF. DNA of the CDR3: TGCGCCAGCAGCCAAGATCATAACTATGGCTACACCTTC. V and J are TRBV4-1 and TRBJ1-2; D not certain. Looked up from germline, CDR1 is MGHRA and CDR2 is YSYEKL. The CDR3 length is 13 residues. Trimming removed 0 bases at V and 1 base at J, with 3 bases between.

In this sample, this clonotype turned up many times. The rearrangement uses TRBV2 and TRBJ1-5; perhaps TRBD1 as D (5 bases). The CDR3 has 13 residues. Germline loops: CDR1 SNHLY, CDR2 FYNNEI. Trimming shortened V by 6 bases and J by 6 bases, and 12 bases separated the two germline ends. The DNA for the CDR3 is TGTGCCAGCAGCGGGGGGGGAGCTCAGCCCCAGCATTTT. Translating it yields CASSGGGAQPQHF.

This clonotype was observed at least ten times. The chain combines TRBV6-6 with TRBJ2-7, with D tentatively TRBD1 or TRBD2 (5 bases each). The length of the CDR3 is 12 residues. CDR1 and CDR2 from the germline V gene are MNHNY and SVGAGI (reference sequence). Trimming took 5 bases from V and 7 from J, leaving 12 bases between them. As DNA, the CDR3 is TGTGCCAGCAGTCTAGGGGACCGGGAGCAGTACTTC. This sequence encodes CASSLGDREQYF.